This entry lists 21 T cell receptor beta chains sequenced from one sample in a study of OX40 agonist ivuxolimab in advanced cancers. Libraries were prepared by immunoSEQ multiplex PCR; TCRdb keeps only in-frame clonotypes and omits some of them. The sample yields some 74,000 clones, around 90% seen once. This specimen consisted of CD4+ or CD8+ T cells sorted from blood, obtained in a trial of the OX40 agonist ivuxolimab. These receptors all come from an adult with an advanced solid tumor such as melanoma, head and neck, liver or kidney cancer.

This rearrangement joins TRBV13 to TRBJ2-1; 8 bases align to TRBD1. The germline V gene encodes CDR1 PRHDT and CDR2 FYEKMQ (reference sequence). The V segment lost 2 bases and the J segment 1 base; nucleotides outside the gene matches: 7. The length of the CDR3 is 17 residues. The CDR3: CASSLHRTGGSYNEQFF. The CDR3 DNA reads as TGTGCCAGCAGCTTACACCGCACAGGGGGGTCCTACAATGAGCAGTTCTTC.

CDR3 sequence reads: CAWSVGVNQPQHF. CDR3 nucleotide sequence: TGTGCCTGGAGTGTAGGGGTGAATCAGCCCCAGCATTTT. This chain uses TRBV30 with TRBJ1-5; D is perhaps TRBD1 (5 bases). Per the germline V gene, CDR1 is GTSNPN and CDR2 is SVGIG (reference sequence). This CDR3 has 13 residues. V was shortened by 0 bases and J by 4 bases, with 7 bases between the two germline ends.

The CDR3 here is CAWSLITGTAGYTF. The CDR3 DNA reads as TGTGCCTGGAGCCTTATAACAGGGACAGCTGGCTACACCTTC. The V gene is TRBV30, the J gene TRBJ1-2; 7 bases line up with TRBD1. Germline V lookup: CDR1 GTSNPN, CDR2 SVGIG (reference sequence). V gave up 3 bases and J gave up 7 bases; unmatched junction bases: 11. The CDR3 spans 14 residues.

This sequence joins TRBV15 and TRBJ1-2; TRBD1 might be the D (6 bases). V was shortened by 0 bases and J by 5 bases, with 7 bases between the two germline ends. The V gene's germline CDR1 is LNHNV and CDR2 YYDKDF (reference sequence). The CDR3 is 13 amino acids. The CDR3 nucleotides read TGTGCCACCAGCAGAGATCAGGGGTATGGCTACACCTTC. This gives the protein CATSRDQGYGYTF.

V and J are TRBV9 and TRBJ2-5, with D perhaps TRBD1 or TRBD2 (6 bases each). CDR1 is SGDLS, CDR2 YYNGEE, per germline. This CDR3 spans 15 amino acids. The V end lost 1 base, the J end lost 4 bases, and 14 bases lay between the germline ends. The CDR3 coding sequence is TGTGCCAGCAGCGTATTATGGGGGGCGTCAGAGACCCAGTACTTC. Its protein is CASSVLWGASETQYF.

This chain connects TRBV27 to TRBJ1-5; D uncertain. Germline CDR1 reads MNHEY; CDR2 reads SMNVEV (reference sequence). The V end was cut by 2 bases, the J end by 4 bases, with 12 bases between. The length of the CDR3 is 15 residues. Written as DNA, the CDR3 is TGTGCCAGCAGTTTAAGTCAGCGGGAGAATCAGCCCCAGCATTTT. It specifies CASSLSQRENQPQHF.

CDR3 protein: CASLTGVNSPLHF. The CDR3 DNA follows: TGTGCCAGTCTGACAGGTGTGAATTCACCCCTCCACTTT. The chain is built from TRBV2 and TRBJ1-6, with a weak D call TRBD1 (6 bases). Germline CDR1 and CDR2: SNHLY and FYNNEI. This CDR3 has 13 amino acids. Between the trimmed V and J ends, which lost 9 bases and 7 bases, there was a span of 13 bases. Together with reference TRBV2 and TRBJ1-6, the CDR3 gives the full variable domain: EPEVTQTPSHQVTQMGQEVILRCVPISNHLYFYWYRQILGQKVEFLVSFYNNEISEKSEIFDDQFSVERPDGSNFTLKIRSTKLEDSAMYFCASLTGVNSPLHFGNGTRLTVT.

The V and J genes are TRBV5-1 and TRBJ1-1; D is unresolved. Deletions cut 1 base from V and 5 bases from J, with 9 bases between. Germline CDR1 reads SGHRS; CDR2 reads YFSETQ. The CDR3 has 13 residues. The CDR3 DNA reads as TGCGCCAGCAGCTTGAGACCGGGGACTGAAGCTTTCTTT. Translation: CASSLRPGTEAFF.

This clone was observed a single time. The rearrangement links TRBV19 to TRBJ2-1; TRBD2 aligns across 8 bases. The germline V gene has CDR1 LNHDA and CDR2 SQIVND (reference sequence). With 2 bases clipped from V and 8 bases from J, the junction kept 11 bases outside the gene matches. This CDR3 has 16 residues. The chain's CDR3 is CASSIFAGGPFDEQFF. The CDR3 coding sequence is TGTGCCAGTAGTATATTTGCGGGGGGACCCTTCGATGAGCAGTTCTTC.

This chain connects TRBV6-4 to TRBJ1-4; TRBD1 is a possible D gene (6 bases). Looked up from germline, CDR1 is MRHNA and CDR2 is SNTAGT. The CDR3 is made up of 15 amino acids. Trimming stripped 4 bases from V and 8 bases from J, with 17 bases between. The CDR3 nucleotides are TGTGCCAGCAGTGCACTGCCGGAGGGGGACGAAAAACTGTTTTTT. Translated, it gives CASSALPEGDEKLFF.

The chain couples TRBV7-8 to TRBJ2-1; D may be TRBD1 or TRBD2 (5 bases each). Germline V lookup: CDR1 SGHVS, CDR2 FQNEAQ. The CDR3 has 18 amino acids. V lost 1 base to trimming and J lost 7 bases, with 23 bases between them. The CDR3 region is CASSLGLGRGPERNEQFF. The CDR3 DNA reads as TGTGCCAGCAGCTTAGGTCTGGGCCGGGGCCCCGAAAGGAATGAGCAGTTCTTC.

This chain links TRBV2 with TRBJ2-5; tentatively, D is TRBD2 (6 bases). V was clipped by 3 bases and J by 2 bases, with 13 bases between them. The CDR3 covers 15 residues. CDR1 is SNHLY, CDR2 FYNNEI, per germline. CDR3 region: CASSEGGLLQETQYF. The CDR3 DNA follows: TGTGCCAGCAGTGAGGGGGGACTGCTACAAGAGACCCAGTACTTC.

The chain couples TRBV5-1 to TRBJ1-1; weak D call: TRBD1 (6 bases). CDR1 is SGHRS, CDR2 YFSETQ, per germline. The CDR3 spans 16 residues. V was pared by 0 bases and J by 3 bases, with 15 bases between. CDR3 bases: TGCGCCAGCAGCTTGGCCACAGGGAGAAGTGACACTGAAGCTTTCTTT. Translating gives CASSLATGRSDTEAFF.

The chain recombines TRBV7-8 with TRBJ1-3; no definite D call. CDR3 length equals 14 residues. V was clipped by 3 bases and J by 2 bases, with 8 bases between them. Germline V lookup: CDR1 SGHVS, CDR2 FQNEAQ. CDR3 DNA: TGTGCCAGCAGCTTCCGCCTCCCTGGAAACACCATATATTTT. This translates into CASSFRLPGNTIYF.

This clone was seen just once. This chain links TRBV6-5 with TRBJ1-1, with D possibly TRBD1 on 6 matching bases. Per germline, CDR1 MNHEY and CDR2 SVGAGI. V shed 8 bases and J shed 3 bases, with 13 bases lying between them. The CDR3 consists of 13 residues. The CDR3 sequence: CASPTGNDTEAFF. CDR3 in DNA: TGTGCCAGCCCCACAGGGAATGACACTGAAGCTTTCTTT.

CDR3 protein: CASSQDGEINYGYTF. The CDR3 coding sequence is TGCGCCAGCAGCCAAGATGGGGAGATAAACTATGGCTACACCTTC. The chain is built from TRBV4-1 and TRBJ1-2, with D unresolved. The V and J ends lost 0 bases and 2 bases respectively, with 10 bases between them. The CDR3 contains 15 residues. Germline V gene lookup returns CDR1 MGHRA and CDR2 YSYEKL.

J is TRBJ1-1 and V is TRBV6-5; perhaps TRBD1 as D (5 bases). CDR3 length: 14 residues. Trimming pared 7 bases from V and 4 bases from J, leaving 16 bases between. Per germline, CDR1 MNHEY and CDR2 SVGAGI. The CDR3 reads CASTLLLGGTEAFF. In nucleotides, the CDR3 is TGTGCCAGCACCCTACTCTTGGGGGGCACTGAAGCTTTCTTT.

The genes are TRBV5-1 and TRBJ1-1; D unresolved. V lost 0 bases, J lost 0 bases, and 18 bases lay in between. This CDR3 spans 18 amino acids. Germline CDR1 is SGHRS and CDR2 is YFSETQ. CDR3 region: CASSLVPNGNAMNTEAFF. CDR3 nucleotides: TGCGCCAGCAGCTTGGTTCCGAACGGGAATGCCATGAACACTGAAGCTTTCTTT. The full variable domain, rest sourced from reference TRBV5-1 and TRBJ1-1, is KAGVTQTPRYLIKTRGQQVTLSCSPISGHRSVSWYQQTPGQGLQFLFEYFSETQRNKGNFPGRFSGRQFSNSRSEMNVSTLELGDSALYLCASSLVPNGNAMNTEAFFGQGTRLTVV.

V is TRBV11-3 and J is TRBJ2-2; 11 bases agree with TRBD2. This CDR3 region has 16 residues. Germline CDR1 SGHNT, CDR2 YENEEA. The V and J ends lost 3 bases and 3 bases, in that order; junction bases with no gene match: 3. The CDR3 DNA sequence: TGTGCCAGCAGCTTTAGCGGGGGGGAAGACACCGGGGAGCTGTTTTTT. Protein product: CASSFSGGEDTGELFF. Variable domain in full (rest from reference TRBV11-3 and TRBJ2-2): EAGVVQSPRYKIIEKKQPVAFWCNPISGHNTLYWYLQNLGQGPELLIRYENEEAVDDSQLPKDRFSAERLKGVDSTLKIQPAELGDSAVYLCASSFSGGEDTGELFFGEGSRLTVL.

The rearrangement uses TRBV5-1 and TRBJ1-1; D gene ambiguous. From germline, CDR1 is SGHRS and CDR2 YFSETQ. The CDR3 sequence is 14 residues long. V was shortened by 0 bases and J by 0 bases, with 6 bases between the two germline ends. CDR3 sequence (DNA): TGCGCCAGCAGCTTGGGTTCGATGAACACTGAAGCTTTCTTT. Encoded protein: CASSLGSMNTEAFF.

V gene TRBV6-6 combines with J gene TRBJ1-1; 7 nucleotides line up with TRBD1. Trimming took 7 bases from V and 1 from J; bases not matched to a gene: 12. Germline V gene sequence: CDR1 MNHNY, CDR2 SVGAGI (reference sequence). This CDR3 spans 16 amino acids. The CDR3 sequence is CASKTQGRGRNTEAFF. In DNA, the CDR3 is TGTGCCAGCAAGACACAGGGGAGGGGGAGGAACACTGAAGCTTTCTTT.